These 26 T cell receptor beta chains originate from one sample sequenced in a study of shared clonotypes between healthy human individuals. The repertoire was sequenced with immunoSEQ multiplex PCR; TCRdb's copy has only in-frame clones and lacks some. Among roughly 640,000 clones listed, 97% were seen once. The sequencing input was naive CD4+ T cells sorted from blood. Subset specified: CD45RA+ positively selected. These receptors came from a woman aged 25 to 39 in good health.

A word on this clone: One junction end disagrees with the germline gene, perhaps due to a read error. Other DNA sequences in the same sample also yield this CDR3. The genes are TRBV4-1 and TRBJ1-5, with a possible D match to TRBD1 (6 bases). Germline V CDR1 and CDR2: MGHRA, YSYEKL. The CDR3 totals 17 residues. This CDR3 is CASSQEPQGNSNQPQHF. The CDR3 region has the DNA TGCGCCAGCAGCCAAGAACCCCAGGGGAATAGCAATCAGCCCCAACATTTT.

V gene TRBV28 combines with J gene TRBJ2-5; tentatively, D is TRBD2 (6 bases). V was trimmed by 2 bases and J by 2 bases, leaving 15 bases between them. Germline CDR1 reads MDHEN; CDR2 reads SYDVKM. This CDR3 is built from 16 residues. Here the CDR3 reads CASSLGPGTSQETQYF. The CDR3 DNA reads TGTGCCAGCAGTTTAGGCCCCGGGACTTCTCAAGAGACCCAGTACTTC.

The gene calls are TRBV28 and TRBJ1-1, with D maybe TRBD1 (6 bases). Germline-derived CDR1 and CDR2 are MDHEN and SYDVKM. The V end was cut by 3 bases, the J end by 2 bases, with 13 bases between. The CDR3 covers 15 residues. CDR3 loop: CASSLSFRGNTEAFF. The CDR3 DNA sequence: TGTGCCAGCAGTTTGAGTTTCAGGGGTAACACTGAAGCTTTCTTT.

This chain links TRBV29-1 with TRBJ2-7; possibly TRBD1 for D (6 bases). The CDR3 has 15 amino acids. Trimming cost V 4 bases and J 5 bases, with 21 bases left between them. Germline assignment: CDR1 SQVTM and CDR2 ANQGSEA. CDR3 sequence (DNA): TGCAGCGTTGCCGCAGTAGGGGGATCATTCCACGAGCAGTACTTC. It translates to CSVAAVGGSFHEQYF.

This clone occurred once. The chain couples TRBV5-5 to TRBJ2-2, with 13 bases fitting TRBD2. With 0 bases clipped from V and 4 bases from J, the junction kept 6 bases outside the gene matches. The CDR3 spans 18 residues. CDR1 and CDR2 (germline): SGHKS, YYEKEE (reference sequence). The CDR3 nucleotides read TGTGCCAGCAGCTTGGCGGGACTAGCGGGATCGGGCACCGGGGAGCTGTTTTTT. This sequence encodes CASSLAGLAGSGTGELFF.

CDR3 in amino acids: CASSLATSGRNEQFF. CDR3 DNA sequence: TGTGCCAGCAGCCTCGCGACTAGCGGGAGGAATGAGCAGTTCTTC. The genes are TRBV11-2 and TRBJ2-1; 13 bases match TRBD2. CDR1 and CDR2 from the germline V gene are SGHAT and FQNNGV. With V trimmed by 5 bases and J by 7 bases, 5 bases remained unmatched. CDR3 length: 15 amino acids.

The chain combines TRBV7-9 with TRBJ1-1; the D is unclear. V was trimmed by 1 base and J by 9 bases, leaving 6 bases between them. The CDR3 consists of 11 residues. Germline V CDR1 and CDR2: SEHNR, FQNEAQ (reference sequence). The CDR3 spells CASSLGQKAFF. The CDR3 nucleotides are TGTGCCAGCAGCTTAGGGCAGAAAGCTTTCTTT.

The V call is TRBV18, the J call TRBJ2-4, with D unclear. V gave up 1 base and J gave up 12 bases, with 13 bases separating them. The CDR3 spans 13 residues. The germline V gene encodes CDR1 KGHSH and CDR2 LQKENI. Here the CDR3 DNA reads TGTGCCAGCTCACCACAGGAAGGGTTTGATCAGTACTTC. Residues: CASSPQEGFDQYF.

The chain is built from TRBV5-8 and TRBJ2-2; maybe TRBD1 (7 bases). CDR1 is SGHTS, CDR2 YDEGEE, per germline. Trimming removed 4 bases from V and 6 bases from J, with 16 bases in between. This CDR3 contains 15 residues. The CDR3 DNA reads TGTGCCAGCAGCCCGGCTCAGGGGGGTGCCGGGGAGCTGTTTTTT. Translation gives CASSPAQGGAGELFF.

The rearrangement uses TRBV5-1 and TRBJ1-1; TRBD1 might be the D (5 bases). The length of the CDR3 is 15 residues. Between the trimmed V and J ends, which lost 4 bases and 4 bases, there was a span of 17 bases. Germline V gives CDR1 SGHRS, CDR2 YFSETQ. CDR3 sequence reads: CASSRYLERGTEAFF. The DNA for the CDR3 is TGCGCCAGCAGCCGTTACCTCGAGAGGGGCACTGAAGCTTTCTTT.

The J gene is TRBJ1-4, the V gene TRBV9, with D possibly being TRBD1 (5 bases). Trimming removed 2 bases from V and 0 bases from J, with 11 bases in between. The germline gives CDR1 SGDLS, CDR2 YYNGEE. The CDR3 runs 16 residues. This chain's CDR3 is CASSVGPGATNEKLFF. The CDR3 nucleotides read TGTGCCAGCAGCGTGGGGCCGGGGGCAACTAATGAAAAACTGTTTTTT.

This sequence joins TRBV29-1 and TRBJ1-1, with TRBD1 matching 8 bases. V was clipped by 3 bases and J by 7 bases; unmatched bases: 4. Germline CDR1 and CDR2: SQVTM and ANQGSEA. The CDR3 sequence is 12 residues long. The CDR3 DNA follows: TGCAGCGTTGAGATACAGGGGGTTGAAGCTTTCTTT. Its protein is CSVEIQGVEAFF.

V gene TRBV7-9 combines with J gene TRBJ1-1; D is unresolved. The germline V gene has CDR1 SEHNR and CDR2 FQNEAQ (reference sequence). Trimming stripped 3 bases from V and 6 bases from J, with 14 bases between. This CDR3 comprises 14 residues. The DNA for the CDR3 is TGTGCCAGCAGCTTCGGGGTACTAAGTGCTGAAGCTTTCTTT. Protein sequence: CASSFGVLSAEAFF.

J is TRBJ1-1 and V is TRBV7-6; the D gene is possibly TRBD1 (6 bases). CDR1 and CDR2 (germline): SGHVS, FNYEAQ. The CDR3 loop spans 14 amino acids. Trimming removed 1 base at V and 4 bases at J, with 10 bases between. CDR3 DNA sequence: TGTGCCAGCAGCTTAGGGGGAGGGGGCACTGAAGCTTTCTTT. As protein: CASSLGGGGTEAFF.

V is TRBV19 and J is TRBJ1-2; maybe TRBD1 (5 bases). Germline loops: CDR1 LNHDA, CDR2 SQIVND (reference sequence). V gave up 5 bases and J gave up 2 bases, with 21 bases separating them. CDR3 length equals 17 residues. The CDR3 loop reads CASSPYWRDGRNYGYTF. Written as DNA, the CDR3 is TGTGCCAGTAGTCCCTACTGGAGGGACGGAAGGAACTATGGCTACACCTTC.

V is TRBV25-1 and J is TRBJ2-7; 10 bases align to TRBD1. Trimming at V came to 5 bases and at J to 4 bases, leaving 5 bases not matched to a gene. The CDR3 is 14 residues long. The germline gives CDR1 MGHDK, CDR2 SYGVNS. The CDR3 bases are TGTGCCAGCAGTAAACCGGGACAGGGGTACGAGCAGTACTTC. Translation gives CASSKPGQGYEQYF.

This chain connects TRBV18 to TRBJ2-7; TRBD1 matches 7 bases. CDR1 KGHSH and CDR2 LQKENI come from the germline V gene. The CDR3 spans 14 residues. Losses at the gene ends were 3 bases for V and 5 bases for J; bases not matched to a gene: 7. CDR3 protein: CASSPGQRVNEQYF. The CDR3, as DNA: TGTGCCAGCTCACCGGGACAGAGAGTTAACGAGCAGTACTTC. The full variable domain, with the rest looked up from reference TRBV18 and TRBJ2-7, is NAGVMQNPRHLVRRRGQEARLRCSPMKGHSHVYWYRQLPEEGLKFMVYLQKENIIDESGMPKERFSAEFPKEGPSILRIQQVVRGDSAAYFCASSPGQRVNEQYFGPGTRLTVT.

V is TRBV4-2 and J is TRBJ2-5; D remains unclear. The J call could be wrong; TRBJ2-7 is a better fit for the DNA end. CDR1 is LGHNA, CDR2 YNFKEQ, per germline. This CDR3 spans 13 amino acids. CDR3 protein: CASSQGQDYEQYF. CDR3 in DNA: TGTGCCAGCAGCCAAGGGCAGGACTACGAGCAGTACTTC.

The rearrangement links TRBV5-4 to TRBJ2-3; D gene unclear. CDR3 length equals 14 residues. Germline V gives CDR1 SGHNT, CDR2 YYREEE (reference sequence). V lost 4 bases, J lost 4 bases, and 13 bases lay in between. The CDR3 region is CASSHPWGPDTQYF. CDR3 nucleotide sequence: TGTGCCAGCAGCCACCCCTGGGGTCCAGATACGCAGTATTTT.

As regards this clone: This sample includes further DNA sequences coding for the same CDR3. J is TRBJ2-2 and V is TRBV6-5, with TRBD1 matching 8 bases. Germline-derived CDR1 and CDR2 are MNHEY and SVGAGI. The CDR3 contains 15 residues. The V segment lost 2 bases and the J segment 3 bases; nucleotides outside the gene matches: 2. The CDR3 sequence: CASSYGQGDTGELFF. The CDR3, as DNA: TGTGCCAGCAGTTACGGACAGGGAGACACCGGGGAGCTGTTTTTT.

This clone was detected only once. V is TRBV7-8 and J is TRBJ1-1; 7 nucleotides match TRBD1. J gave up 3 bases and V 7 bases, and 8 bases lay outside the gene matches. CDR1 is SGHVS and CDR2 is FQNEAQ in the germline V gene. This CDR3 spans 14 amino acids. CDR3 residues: CASKYRGFDTEAFF. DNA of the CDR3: TGTGCCAGCAAATACAGGGGATTCGACACTGAAGCTTTCTTT. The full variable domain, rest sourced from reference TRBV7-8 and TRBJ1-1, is GAGVSQSPRYKVAKRGQDVALRCDPISGHVSLFWYQQALGQGPEFLTYFQNEAQLDKSGLPSDRFFAERPEGSVSTLKIQRTQQEDSAVYLCASKYRGFDTEAFFGQGTRLTVV.

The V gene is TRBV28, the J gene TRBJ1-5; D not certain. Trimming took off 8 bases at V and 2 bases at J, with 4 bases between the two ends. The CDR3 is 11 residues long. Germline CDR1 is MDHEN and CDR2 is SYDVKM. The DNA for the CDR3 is TGTGCCAGCGGGGGCAATCAGCCCCAGCATTTT. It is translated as CASGGNQPQHF. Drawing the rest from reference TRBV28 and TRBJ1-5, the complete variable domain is DVKVTQSSRYLVKRTGEKVFLECVQDMDHENMFWYRQDPGLGLRLIYFSYDVKMKEKGDIPEGYSVSREKKERFSLILESASTNQTSMYLCASGGNQPQHFGDGTRLSIL.

The DNA for the CDR3 is TGTGCCAGCAGTTACTCCGGGACAGGGGGTCTCGAGCAGTACTTC. This sequence encodes CASSYSGTGGLEQYF. V gene TRBV6-5 combines with J gene TRBJ2-7; 11 bases align to TRBD1. The CDR3 consists of 15 residues. Germline-derived CDR1 and CDR2 are MNHEY and SVGAGI. V lost 0 bases to trimming and J lost 6 bases; unmatched junction nucleotides: 4.

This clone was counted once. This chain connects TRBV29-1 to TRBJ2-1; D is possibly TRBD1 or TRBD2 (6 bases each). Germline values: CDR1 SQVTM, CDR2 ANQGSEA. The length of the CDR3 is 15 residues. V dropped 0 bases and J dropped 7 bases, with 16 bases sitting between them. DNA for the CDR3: TGCAGCGTTGAAGAAAGGGGGGAGAGGGTGAATGAGCAGTTCTTC. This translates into CSVEERGERVNEQFF.

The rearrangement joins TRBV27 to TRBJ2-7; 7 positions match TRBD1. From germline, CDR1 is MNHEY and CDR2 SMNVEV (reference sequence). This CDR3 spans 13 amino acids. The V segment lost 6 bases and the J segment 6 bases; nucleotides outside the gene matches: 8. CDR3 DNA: TGTGCCAGCAGACAAGACAGGGTGTCCGAGCAGTACTTC. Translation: CASRQDRVSEQYF.

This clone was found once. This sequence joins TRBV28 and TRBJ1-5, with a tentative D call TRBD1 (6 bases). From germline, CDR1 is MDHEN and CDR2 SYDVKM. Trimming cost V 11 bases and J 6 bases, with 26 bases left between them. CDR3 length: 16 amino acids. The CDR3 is CAHIIPKQGIGQPQHF. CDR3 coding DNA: TGTGCCCATATCATCCCAAAACAGGGTATAGGTCAGCCCCAGCATTTT.